Below, 24 T cell receptor beta chains from the same sample are listed, as sequenced in a study of T cell changes during pregnancy in multiple sclerosis. This table comes from immunoSEQ multiplex PCR, and its TCRdb copy is limited to in-frame clones, with some not included. The sample includes some 44,000 clones, 80% to 95% seen only once; the top ten take 0.7%. The sample here was CD4+ T cells from peripheral blood mononuclear cells, taken before pregnancy. The receptors were gathered from a female donor with multiple sclerosis, enrolled in a pregnancy study.

V and J are TRBV16 and TRBJ1-2; D may be TRBD1 (6 bases). The CDR3 contains 14 residues. Trimming cost V 3 bases and J 0 bases, with 8 bases left between them. The V gene's germline CDR1 is KGHSY and CDR2 FQNENV. CDR3 sequence reads: CASSQTGTNYGYTF. CDR3 nucleotide sequence: TGTGCCAGCAGCCAGACAGGAACTAACTATGGCTACACCTTC.

The rearrangement uses TRBV7-2 and TRBJ2-7; 12 bases line up with TRBD2. Germline V CDR1 and CDR2: SGHTA, FQGNSA. J lost 2 bases, V lost 2 bases, and 1 base had no gene match. The CDR3 has 15 amino acids. The CDR3 DNA reads as TGTGCCAGCAGCTTACGACTAGCGGGGGCCTACGAGCAGTACTTC. It translates to CASSLRLAGAYEQYF.

The chain's CDR3 is CASSRAPTGITEQFF. In nucleotides, the CDR3 is TGTGCCAGCAGCCGGGCGCCGACAGGGATCACTGAGCAGTTCTTC. The gene calls are TRBV7-3 and TRBJ2-1; TRBD1 agrees at 7 bases. With 5 bases clipped from V and 9 bases from J, the junction kept 13 bases outside the gene matches. This CDR3 comprises 15 residues. Germline CDR1 SGHTA, CDR2 FQGTGA.

The rearrangement uses TRBV19 and TRBJ2-3, with D possibly matching TRBD2 (5 bases). Trimming left V 5 bases short and J 1 base short, with 16 bases between. This CDR3 comprises 16 residues. CDR1 and CDR2 (germline): LNHDA, SQIVND (reference sequence). Here the CDR3 DNA reads TGTGCCAGTAGTCCCGCGGAGGCGGTAGGCACAGATACGCAGTATTTT. This encodes CASSPAEAVGTDTQYF.

This clone showed up just once. The rearrangement links TRBV11-1 to TRBJ2-3; TRBD2 matches at 11 bases. This CDR3 comprises 18 residues. J was trimmed by 2 bases and V by 5 bases; bases with no gene match: 12. Germline CDR1 and CDR2: SGHAT and FQDESV (reference sequence). The CDR3 sequence is CASSTGTASGGNTDTQYF. The CDR3 coding sequence is TGTGCCAGCAGCACTGGAACAGCTAGCGGGGGGAACACAGATACGCAGTATTTT.

The chain has TRBV30 and TRBJ1-2; D perhaps matches TRBD1 (5 bases). Germline assignment: CDR1 GTSNPN and CDR2 SVGIG (reference sequence). V was shortened by 3 bases and J by 5 bases, with 28 bases between the two germline ends. This CDR3 comprises 18 residues. Here the CDR3 reads CAWRAQVGLLGLPYGYTF. CDR3 nucleotides: TGTGCCTGGAGAGCCCAAGTGGGACTGCTTGGCCTTCCTTATGGCTACACCTTC.

The V call is TRBV6-1, the J call TRBJ1-5, with D tentatively TRBD1 (5 bases). Germline-derived CDR1 and CDR2 are MNHNS and SASEGT. Trimming took off 9 bases at V and 1 base at J, with 16 bases between the two ends. The CDR3 covers 15 residues. CDR3 nucleotides: TGTGCCAGTAGTTGGGAGGGACGAAGCAATCAGCCCCAGCATTTT. This translates into CASSWEGRSNQPQHF.

This chain joins TRBV5-1 and TRBJ2-3; 13 nucleotides match TRBD2. After removal of 4 bases from V and 1 base from J, the junction contained 6 bases not matched to a gene. CDR1 is SGHRS, CDR2 YFSETQ, per germline. The CDR3 extends over 17 amino acids. CDR3 protein: CASSPPGTSGGTDTQYF. In nucleotides, the CDR3 is TGCGCCAGCAGCCCTCCCGGGACTAGCGGGGGCACAGATACGCAGTATTTT.

In its sample, this clone was seen a few times. The rearrangement links TRBV19 to TRBJ1-5; 7 bases are a match to TRBD1. Germline-derived CDR1 and CDR2 are LNHDA and SQIVND (reference sequence). This CDR3 is 15 amino acids long. J lost 5 bases, V lost 5 bases, and 9 bases had no gene match. The CDR3 region is CASSPDRAPHQPQHF. CDR3 bases: TGTGCCAGTAGTCCCGACAGGGCCCCCCATCAGCCCCAGCATTTT.

The CDR3 reads CASSGDSYEAFF. The CDR3 nucleotides read TGTGCCAGCAGTGGGGACAGTTATGAAGCTTTCTTT. The chain combines TRBV2 with TRBJ1-1; 7 bases are shared with TRBD1. The J segment lost 7 bases and the V segment lost 4 bases, leaving 3 bases of the junction unmatched. The CDR3 consists of 12 residues. Per the germline V gene, CDR1 is SNHLY and CDR2 is FYNNEI.

The genes are TRBV9 and TRBJ2-1, with 12 bases identical to TRBD2. This CDR3 is built from 16 residues. Trimming cost V 0 bases and J 10 bases; bases outside gene matches: 8. Germline CDR1 and CDR2: SGDLS and YYNGEE. The CDR3 sequence: CASSVAPLAGGQEQFF. CDR3 nucleotide sequence: TGTGCCAGCAGCGTAGCCCCACTAGCGGGGGGTCAGGAGCAGTTCTTC.

J is TRBJ1-2 and V is TRBV6-5; D uncertain. The V gene's germline CDR1 is MNHEY and CDR2 SVGAGI. Trimming stripped 8 bases from V and 4 bases from J, with 20 bases between. The CDR3 sequence is 15 residues long. CDR3 sequence (DNA): TGTGCCAGCGCTAGGGAGGCGACCTCTGGCTATGGCTACACCTTC. Its translation is CASAREATSGYGYTF.

The chain uses TRBV11-3 and TRBJ2-2; D is undetermined. V lost 4 bases to trimming and J lost 5 bases, with 8 bases between them. Germline V gives CDR1 SGHNT, CDR2 YENEEA. The CDR3 length is 13 residues. This CDR3 is CASSSSGTGELFF. The DNA for the CDR3 is TGTGCCAGCAGCTCCTCCGGGACCGGGGAGCTGTTTTTT.

V usage is TRBV7-2 and J usage is TRBJ1-5; D call uncertain. V lost 2 bases and J lost 6, with 14 bases in between. In germline, CDR1 is SGHTA, CDR2 FQGNSA. The CDR3 covers 15 residues. The CDR3 DNA reads TGTGCCAGCAGCTTATCTCGGGGATGGGGTCAGCCCCAGCATTTT. Translation: CASSLSRGWGQPQHF.

The CDR3 DNA follows: TGCGCCAGCAGCCAGGGACAGGACCCCTACTCTGGAAACACCATATATTTT. Protein sequence: CASSQGQDPYSGNTIYF. The chain couples TRBV5-1 to TRBJ1-3, with 8 bases aligning to TRBD1. This CDR3 comprises 17 residues. Germline CDR1 is SGHRS and CDR2 is YFSETQ. J gave up 0 bases and V 4 bases, and 9 bases lay outside the gene matches.

V usage is TRBV27 and J usage is TRBJ1-1; TRBD1 aligns across 9 bases. The germline gives CDR1 MNHEY, CDR2 SMNVEV (reference sequence). This CDR3 is built from 16 residues. V shed 6 bases and J 9 bases; nucleotides not matched to a gene: 17. The CDR3 sequence is CASSRLRDRELGKAFF. CDR3 nucleotide sequence: TGTGCCAGCAGCCGTTTGCGGGACAGGGAATTGGGGAAAGCTTTCTTT.

This rearrangement joins TRBV7-2 to TRBJ2-7; 7 nucleotides line up with TRBD1. J gave up 7 bases and V 5 bases, and 11 bases lay outside the gene matches. Germline V CDR1 and CDR2: SGHTA, FQGNSA. The CDR3 is 14 amino acids. In nucleotides, the CDR3 is TGTGCCAGCAGCACAGGGGCAGCTTTTGGGGAGCAGTACTTC. Protein: CASSTGAAFGEQYF.

This clone appeared a single time. This rearrangement joins TRBV6-1 to TRBJ1-4, with 7 bases identical to TRBD1. Trimming at V came to 3 bases and at J to 14 bases, leaving 6 bases not matched to a gene. Germline V CDR1 and CDR2: MNHNS, SASEGT. This CDR3 contains 12 residues. This CDR3 reads CASSDLTGRLFF. CDR3 coding DNA: TGTGCCAGCAGTGACTTGACAGGGAGGCTGTTTTTT.

The chain employs TRBV29-1 and TRBJ1-1; perhaps TRBD1 as D (5 bases). Trimming stripped 6 bases from V and 5 bases from J, with 16 bases between. From germline, CDR1 is SQVTM and CDR2 ANQGSEA. This CDR3 contains 13 residues. The CDR3 nucleotides read TGCAGCGTGGAGGGGAGGGTGAGAACTGAAGCTTTCTTT. It yields the protein CSVEGRVRTEAFF.

The chain links TRBV6-1 to TRBJ2-1; 9 bases are shared with TRBD2. CDR1 is MNHNS, CDR2 SASEGT, per germline. V dropped 5 bases and J dropped 5; count of bases not matched to a gene: 7. The CDR3 has 15 amino acids. The CDR3 sequence: CASSLTAGGHNEQFF. The CDR3 DNA reads TGTGCCAGCAGTCTTACGGCGGGAGGGCACAATGAGCAGTTCTTC.

The chain is built from TRBV7-8 and TRBJ1-2; 7 nucleotides agree with TRBD1. Trimming removed 5 bases from V and 4 bases from J; junction bases left unmatched: 7. This CDR3 has 14 residues. The germline V gene encodes CDR1 SGHVS and CDR2 FQNEAQ. CDR3 loop: CASSTGQVLYGYTF. In DNA, the CDR3 is TGTGCCAGCAGCACTGGACAGGTCCTCTATGGCTACACCTTC.

The V and J genes are TRBV6-6 and TRBJ1-1; D is unclear. V lost 5 bases and J 5 bases, leaving 6 bases between the germline ends. Germline loops: CDR1 MNHNY, CDR2 SVGAGI (reference sequence). The CDR3 has 11 amino acids. The DNA for the CDR3 is TGTGCCAGCAGTGCCCGGACTGAAGCTTTCTTT. Its translation is CASSARTEAFF.

The V gene is TRBV29-1, the J gene TRBJ2-2; the D gene is possibly TRBD2 (5 bases). The germline gives CDR1 SQVTM, CDR2 ANQGSEA. Trimming stripped 4 bases from V and 7 bases from J, with 13 bases between. The CDR3 extends over 13 amino acids. This chain's CDR3 is CSVGWERIGELFF. DNA for the CDR3: TGCAGCGTTGGCTGGGAGCGGATCGGGGAGCTGTTTTTT.

The chain joins TRBV5-1 to TRBJ1-1; D might be TRBD1 (6 bases). The CDR3 is 15 residues long. Trimming pared 2 bases from V and 1 base from J, leaving 12 bases between. Germline-derived CDR1 and CDR2 are SGHRS and YFSETQ. The DNA of the CDR3 is TGCGCCAGCAGCTTTCTAGGGGGACAGAACACTGAAGCTTTCTTT. Its protein product is CASSFLGGQNTEAFF.